This TCR beta chain was found in a study of HIV-infected children after antiretroviral therapy interruption. Turning to the study itself: Interruption-arm sampling covered weeks 0, 12, interruption end (24 or 48), and about 3 years post-study. Study-wide points: Naive CD4+ sequences overlapped less between time points once interruption began.

RNA-based 3' RACE libraries used unique molecular identifiers. TCRdb fed the 3' RACE reads into MiXCR, producing one record per CDR3 protein. The sample lists 15,000 to 16,000 distinct CDR3 sequences, nearly 3.5% seen once, with approximately 5% in the top ten. This clonotype was recorded many times. As yet, its antigen is unknown. Treatment meaning: PENTA 11 planned treatment interruption arm or continuous ART arm. From thawed PBMCs, naive CD4+ CD45RA+ CD45RO- T cells were sorted. This clonotype was obtained from a child aged 2 to 17 with HIV. Sample: CD45RA+ CD4+ T cells from PBMCs, taken from a donor given antiretroviral therapy, either interrupted or continuous. Documented subset: naive CD4+ CD45RA+ CD45RO- T cells.

The CDR3, as DNA: TGTGCCAGCAGTTCCACAGGGACTACCGAGCAGTTCTTC. It specifies CASSSTGTTEQFF. The chain couples TRBV27 to TRBJ2-1; tentative D call: TRBD2 (7 bases). In germline, CDR1 is MNHEY, CDR2 SMNVEV (reference sequence). The CDR3 runs to 13 residues. With 4 bases removed from V and 10 bases from J, the gap between germline ends came to 14 bases.